This is a list of T cell receptor beta chains from one sample in a study of T cell repertoires in cytomegalovirus infection. TCRdb reprocessed the reads with MiXCR, giving one entry per CDR3 protein. The sample has 340,000 or so distinct CDR3 sequences, 25% seen once. Their recognized antigens are unknown. This specimen consisted of cultured PBMCs, obtained from culture after CMV antigen stimulation. The receptors stem from a human donor in good health (CMV status not recorded). Some clones in this sample may be carry-over from other donors' samples. Both conserved end residues are part of each CDR3. A D gene is named only where the DNA matches it firmly. The listing skips clone size in some rows; elsewhere it reads once, few, many or a size class.

d_call: NA; v_call: TRBV7-8; j_call: TRBJ2-5; clone_size: few; cdr3_nt: TGTGCCAGCAGCTTAGAGCTGGGGGCTGGGGGAGAGACCCAGTACTTC; cdr3_aa: CASSLELGAGGETQYF
d_call: TRBD1; v_call: TRBV7-2; j_call: TRBJ2-2; clone_size: many; cdr3_nt: TGTGCCAGCAGCTCCGGACAGGCGAACACCGGGGAGCTGTTTTTT; cdr3_aa: CASSSGQANTGELFF
d_call: NA; v_call: TRBV4-3; j_call: TRBJ2-5; clone_size: once; cdr3_nt: TGCGCCAGCAGCCAAGATCTGGACAGCCAAGAGACCCAGTACTTC; cdr3_aa: CASSQDLDSQETQYF
d_call: NA; v_call: TRBV29-1; j_call: TRBJ2-5; clone_size: few; cdr3_nt: TGCAGCGTTGGTCATCCCGGACTACAAGAGACCCAGTACTTC; cdr3_aa: CSVGHPGLQETQYF
d_call: NA; v_call: TRBV7-2; j_call: TRBJ2-5; clone_size: many; cdr3_nt: TGTGCCAGCACATCGAGTTACCAAGAGACCCAGTACTTC; cdr3_aa: CASTSSYQETQYF
d_call: NA; v_call: TRBV7-2; j_call: TRBJ2-7; clone_size: many; cdr3_nt: TGTGCCAGCAGCTTATCCGGGACAAGCTACGAGCAGTACTTC; cdr3_aa: CASSLSGTSYEQYF
d_call: NA; v_call: TRBV6-5; j_call: TRBJ2-4; clone_size: few; cdr3_nt: TGTGCCAGCACCAAAAGACAAGGACTAGCCAAAAACATTCAGTACTTC; cdr3_aa: CASTKRQGLAKNIQYF
d_call: TRBD2; v_call: TRBV29-1; j_call: TRBJ2-5; clone_size: NA; cdr3_nt: TGCAGCGTTGTCCGGGACAGGAGTTCTAGCGGGAGCGGAGAGACCCAGTACTTC; cdr3_aa: CSVVRDRSSSGSGETQYF
d_call: TRBD2; v_call: TRBV20-1; j_call: TRBJ2-1; clone_size: many; cdr3_nt: TGCAGTGCTAGAGAGCTAGCGGGAGCCGACAATGAGCAGTTCTTC; cdr3_aa: CSARELAGADNEQFF
d_call: NA; v_call: TRBV7-9; j_call: TRBJ2-3; clone_size: few; cdr3_nt: TGTGCCAGCAGCTACACGACAGAAAGCACAGATACGCAGTATTTT; cdr3_aa: CASSYTTESTDTQYF
d_call: NA; v_call: TRBV7-9; j_call: TRBJ2-1; clone_size: many; cdr3_nt: TGTGCCAGCAGCTTAGCGCCATTGGGGGGAGTCTACAATGAGCAGTTCTTC; cdr3_aa: CASSLAPLGGVYNEQFF
d_call: NA; v_call: TRBV7-9; j_call: TRBJ2-3; clone_size: many; cdr3_nt: TGTGCCAGCAGCTTTACAACAGGGAGTGGCACAGATACGCAGTATTTT; cdr3_aa: CASSFTTGSGTDTQYF
d_call: NA; v_call: TRBV19; j_call: TRBJ2-7; clone_size: NA; cdr3_nt: TGTGCCAGCCAACAGGGTGTATCGGGCGAGCAGTACTTC; cdr3_aa: CASQQGVSGEQYF
d_call: TRBD2; v_call: TRBV2; j_call: TRBJ2-3; clone_size: NA; cdr3_nt: TGTGCCAGCAGTGGAGCTAGCGGGAGGACAGATACGCAGTATTTT; cdr3_aa: CASSGASGRTDTQYF
d_call: NA; v_call: TRBV6-2/TRBV6-3; j_call: TRBJ2-2; clone_size: few; cdr3_nt: TGTGCCAGCAGGAGGGCCACCGGGGAGCTGTTTTTT; cdr3_aa: CASRRATGELFF
d_call: TRBD1; v_call: TRBV7-2; j_call: TRBJ1-5; clone_size: NA; cdr3_nt: TGTGCCAGCAGTAAACAGGGGATGAGCAATCAGCCCCAGCATTTT; cdr3_aa: CASSKQGMSNQPQHF
d_call: NA; v_call: TRBV6-2/TRBV6-3; j_call: TRBJ1-1; clone_size: NA; cdr3_nt: TGTGCCAGCAGTTATAACCTAAGAGCTTTCTTT; cdr3_aa: CASSYNLRAFF
d_call: NA; v_call: TRBV7-2; j_call: TRBJ2-1; clone_size: NA; cdr3_nt: TGTGCCAGCAGCGACGGGACTCAGGCGTGGAATGAGCAGTTCTTC; cdr3_aa: CASSDGTQAWNEQFF
d_call: NA; v_call: TRBV2; j_call: TRBJ1-2; clone_size: few; cdr3_nt: TGTGCCAGCCAGAGAGGGGGGGCGTATGGCTACACCTTC; cdr3_aa: CASQRGGAYGYTF
d_call: NA; v_call: TRBV7-2; j_call: TRBJ1-2; clone_size: many; cdr3_nt: TGTGCCAGCAGCTTAGCGTTTGGACAGCACTATGGCTACACCTTC; cdr3_aa: CASSLAFGQHYGYTF
d_call: TRBD2; v_call: TRBV27; j_call: TRBJ2-7; clone_size: few; cdr3_nt: TGTGCCAGCAGTTTATCCCCCGGGGGTCGCGGGAGGGCCCACGAGCAGTACTTC; cdr3_aa: CASSLSPGGRGRAHEQYF
d_call: TRBD2; v_call: TRBV6-2/TRBV6-3; j_call: TRBJ2-1; clone_size: NA; cdr3_nt: TGTGCCAGCAGTTACCAATCAACTAGCGGGCGAAGCTCCTACAATGAGCAGTTCTTC; cdr3_aa: CASSYQSTSGRSSYNEQFF
d_call: NA; v_call: TRBV7-2; j_call: TRBJ2-7; clone_size: many; cdr3_nt: TGTGCCAGCAGCTCCGGGGCGGGGTCCTACGAGCAGTACTTC; cdr3_aa: CASSSGAGSYEQYF
d_call: TRBD2; v_call: TRBV4-3; j_call: TRBJ2-1; clone_size: few; cdr3_nt: TGCGCCAGCAGCCAAGACGATCTAGCGGGAGGCAATGAGCAGTTCTTC; cdr3_aa: CASSQDDLAGGNEQFF
d_call: NA; v_call: TRBV7-2; j_call: TRBJ1-2; clone_size: many; cdr3_nt: TGTGCCAGCAGCTTAGCCCGCACTAACTATGGCTACACCTTC; cdr3_aa: CASSLARTNYGYTF
d_call: NA; v_call: TRBV5-8; j_call: TRBJ2-3; clone_size: many; cdr3_nt: TGTGCCAGCAGCTCAGGACAGCGAACTAGCACAGATACGCAGTATTTT; cdr3_aa: CASSSGQRTSTDTQYF
d_call: NA; v_call: TRBV12-5; j_call: TRBJ1-5; clone_size: many; cdr3_nt: TGTGCTAAAATCTCCGTACAGCCCCAGCATTTT; cdr3_aa: CAKISVQPQHF
d_call: NA; v_call: TRBV7-7; j_call: TRBJ2-7; clone_size: NA; cdr3_nt: TGTGCCAGCAGCCCTGGATTAGGGCCATCCGACAGTTACTACGAGCAGTACTTC; cdr3_aa: CASSPGLGPSDSYYEQYF
d_call: NA; v_call: TRBV18; j_call: TRBJ2-3; clone_size: few; cdr3_nt: TGTGCCAGCTCACCAGGCCCTGGCAGCACAGATACGCAGTATTTT; cdr3_aa: CASSPGPGSTDTQYF
d_call: TRBD2; v_call: TRBV12-3/TRBV12-4; j_call: TRBJ2-1; clone_size: few; cdr3_nt: TGTGCCAGCAGCCCTTTTAGCGGGAGGGCTTACAATGAGCAGTTCTTC; cdr3_aa: CASSPFSGRAYNEQFF
d_call: NA; v_call: TRBV7-9; j_call: TRBJ2-3; clone_size: many; cdr3_nt: TGTGCCAGCAGCTTAACATTAGCGGATACGCAGTATTTT; cdr3_aa: CASSLTLADTQYF
d_call: NA; v_call: TRBV6-2/TRBV6-3; j_call: TRBJ1-1; clone_size: few; cdr3_nt: TGTGCCAGCAAGTTCCAGGGCACCACTGAAGCTTTCTTT; cdr3_aa: CASKFQGTTEAFF
d_call: NA; v_call: TRBV30; j_call: TRBJ1-6; clone_size: NA; cdr3_nt: TGTGCCTGGAGTGGGGGGAACTATAATTCACCCCTCCACTTT; cdr3_aa: CAWSGGNYNSPLHF
d_call: NA; v_call: TRBV5-4; j_call: TRBJ2-2; clone_size: few; cdr3_nt: TGTGCCAGCAGCTCGATCAACACCGGGGAGCTGTTTTTT; cdr3_aa: CASSSINTGELFF
d_call: NA; v_call: TRBV6-1; j_call: TRBJ1-2; clone_size: few; cdr3_nt: TGTGCCAGCAGTCAACGACCAAGGCACGGGCCTCGACTTTTCTCTGGCTACACCTTC; cdr3_aa: CASSQRPRHGPRLFSGYTF
d_call: NA; v_call: TRBV6-2/TRBV6-3; j_call: TRBJ2-1; clone_size: many; cdr3_nt: TGTGCCAGCACCATCAGGGTGGAACCAAACAATGAGCAGTTCTTC; cdr3_aa: CASTIRVEPNNEQFF
d_call: TRBD2; v_call: TRBV11-3; j_call: TRBJ2-3; clone_size: NA; cdr3_nt: TGTGCCAGCAGCCGTGGACTAGCGGGAGGAAATACAGATACGCAGTATTTT; cdr3_aa: CASSRGLAGGNTDTQYF
d_call: NA; v_call: TRBV29-1; j_call: TRBJ1-2; clone_size: once; cdr3_nt: TGCAGCGTTGACCGGGGTTCAAACTATGGCTACACCTTC; cdr3_aa: CSVDRGSNYGYTF
d_call: NA; v_call: TRBV6-4; j_call: TRBJ1-1; clone_size: few; cdr3_nt: TGTGCCAGCAGTGACGGACCCACCTGGGACTTTAATCTTGGGAGCACTGAAGCTTTCTTT; cdr3_aa: CASSDGPTWDFNLGSTEAFF
d_call: TRBD2; v_call: TRBV20-1; j_call: TRBJ2-7; clone_size: many; cdr3_nt: TGCAGTGCCGTAACTAGCGGGGTCTCCTACGAGCAGTACTTC; cdr3_aa: CSAVTSGVSYEQYF
d_call: NA; v_call: TRBV15; j_call: TRBJ1-1; clone_size: NA; cdr3_nt: TGTGCCACCAGCAGAGCGGCTGGGAACACTGAAGCTTTCTTT; cdr3_aa: CATSRAAGNTEAFF